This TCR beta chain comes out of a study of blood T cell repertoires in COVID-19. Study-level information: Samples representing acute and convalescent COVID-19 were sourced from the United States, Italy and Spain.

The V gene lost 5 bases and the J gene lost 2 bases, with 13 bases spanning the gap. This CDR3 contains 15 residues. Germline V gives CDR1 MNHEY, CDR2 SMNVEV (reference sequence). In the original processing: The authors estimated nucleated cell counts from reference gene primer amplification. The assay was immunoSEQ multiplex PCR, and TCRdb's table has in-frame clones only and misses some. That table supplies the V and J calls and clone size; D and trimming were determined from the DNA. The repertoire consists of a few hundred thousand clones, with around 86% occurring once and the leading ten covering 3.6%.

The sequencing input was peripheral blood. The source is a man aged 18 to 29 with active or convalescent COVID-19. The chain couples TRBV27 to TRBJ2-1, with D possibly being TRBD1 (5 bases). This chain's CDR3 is CASSVDSPTYNEQFF. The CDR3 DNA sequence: TGTGCCAGCAGTGTAGACAGTCCGACCTACAATGAGCAGTTCTTC.